Following are 7 T cell receptor beta chains from one sample sequenced in a study of blood T cell repertoires in COVID-19 (dated by TCRdb to the early 2020s). Library generation was performed with the immunoSEQ multiplex PCR assay. TCRdb re-hosts the immuneACCESS table, in-frame sequences only. Its copies lack some clones; in the studies checked, an unresolved V gene accounts for under half of them, and the cause for the rest is not known. The sample yields roughly 300,000 clones; over 75% were counted once. The top ten hold 3.5% to 5% of the sample. Material for sequencing was PBMCs or T cells enriched from blood (not recorded which). These TCRs come from a man aged 25-40 years who had recovered from COVID-19.

The V and J genes are TRBV5-1 and TRBJ2-1, with 9 nucleotides matching TRBD2. Per the germline V gene, CDR1 is SGHRS and CDR2 is YFSETQ. With 5 bases clipped from V and 4 bases from J, the junction kept 7 bases outside the gene matches. The CDR3 spans 15 residues. The CDR3 DNA follows: TGCGCCAGCAGGCTACTAAGCGGGGGGTACAATGAGCAGTTCTTC. This gives the protein CASRLLSGGYNEQFF.

The J gene is TRBJ2-7, the V gene TRBV5-1, with D tentatively TRBD1 (5 bases). CDR1 and CDR2 (germline): SGHRS, YFSETQ. V was pared by 2 bases and J by 3 bases, with 9 bases between. CDR3 length equals 13 residues. The chain's CDR3 is CASSLGEGYEQYF. The CDR3 DNA is TGCGCCAGCAGCTTAGGGGAAGGCTACGAGCAGTACTTC.

This chain links TRBV6-2 or TRBV6-3 with TRBJ1-5; D unresolved. V lost 5 bases and J 2 bases, leaving 13 bases between the germline ends. CDR1 is MNHEY, CDR2 SVGEGT, per germline. The CDR3 spans 15 residues. For the CDR3, the DNA is TGTGCCAGCAGTAAGCCCGCGAGGGGCAATCAGCCCCAGCATTTT. Encoded protein: CASSKPARGNQPQHF.

This clone was detected many times. This chain joins TRBV2 and TRBJ1-4; D is ambiguous. With 5 bases removed from V and 7 bases from J, the gap between germline ends came to 17 bases. This CDR3 is 15 amino acids long. Germline loops: CDR1 SNHLY, CDR2 FYNNEI. CDR3 sequence reads: CASSYGPSRGEKLFF. For the CDR3, the DNA is TGTGCCAGCAGTTATGGACCCTCTCGGGGTGAAAAACTGTTTTTT.

This clone was seen just once. Within the sample, other DNA sequences also encode this same CDR3. The V and J genes are TRBV19 and TRBJ2-3; the match to TRBD2 covers 9 bases. The CDR3 is 17 amino acids. V shed 1 base and J 2 bases; nucleotides not matched to a gene: 7. Germline V gene data show CDR1 as LNHDA and CDR2 as SQIVND (reference sequence). CDR3 nucleotides: TGTGCCAGTAGTATAGCAGGTCTAGCGGGGACCACAGATACGCAGTATTTT. It yields the protein CASSIAGLAGTTDTQYF.

This clone has only a few counts. The J gene is TRBJ2-7, the V gene TRBV6-5; possibly TRBD2 for D (6 bases). Germline-derived CDR1 and CDR2 are MNHEY and SVGAGI. CDR3 size: 15 residues. V was clipped by 5 bases and J by 0 bases, with 14 bases between them. Written as DNA, the CDR3 is TGTGCCAGCAGTCCCCCGGGACTCCCCTCCTACGAGCAGTACTTC. The encoded protein is CASSPPGLPSYEQYF.

The chain joins TRBV25-1 to TRBJ2-6, with D possibly matching TRBD1 (5 bases). The CDR3 sequence is 17 residues long. Germline V CDR1 and CDR2: MGHDK, SYGVNS. Trimming removed 7 bases at V and 0 bases at J, with 16 bases between. As DNA, the CDR3 is TGTGCCAGCATCCTCCCAGGGCAGGCCTCTGGGGCCAACGTCCTGACTTTC. The encoded protein is CASILPGQASGANVLTF.